This TCR beta chain was sequenced during a study of T-cell reconstitution after alpha-beta-depleted transplantation in children. Concerning this clonotype: The antigen remains undetermined.

Researchers prepared the TCRbeta library using unique molecular identifiers, the study reports. TCRdb called the PCR reads again in MiXCR, with one record for every CDR3 protein. This table has 200,000 to 250,000 distinct CDR3 sequences, roughly 24% appearing once. Germline CDR1 MNHEY, CDR2 SVGEGT. This CDR3 contains 17 residues. J was trimmed by 0 bases and V by 0 bases; bases with no gene match: 5. General observations from the study: T-cell numbers and diversity one year post-transplant derived largely from freshly generated T cells.

V gene TRBV6-2 or TRBV6-3 combines with J gene TRBJ2-7, with 10 bases identical to TRBD2. This clonotype was sampled from a girl aged 2 to 10 with Fanconi anemia, due to receive a stem cell transplant. The specimen was PBMCs, collected before TCRalphabeta/CD19-depleted stem cell transplant. CDR3 nucleotides: TGTGCCAGCAGTTACTCTGTAGCGGGAGGCACCTCCTACGAGCAGTACTTC. Translating it yields CASSYSVAGGTSYEQYF.